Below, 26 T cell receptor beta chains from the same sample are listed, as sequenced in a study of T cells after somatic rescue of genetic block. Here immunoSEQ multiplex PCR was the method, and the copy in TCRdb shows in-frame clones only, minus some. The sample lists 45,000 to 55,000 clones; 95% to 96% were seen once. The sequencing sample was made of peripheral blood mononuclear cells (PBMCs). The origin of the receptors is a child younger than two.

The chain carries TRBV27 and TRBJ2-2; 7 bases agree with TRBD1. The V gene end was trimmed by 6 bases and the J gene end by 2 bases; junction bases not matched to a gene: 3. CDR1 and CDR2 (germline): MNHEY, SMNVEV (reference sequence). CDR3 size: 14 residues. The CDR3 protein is CASRPGGNTGELFF. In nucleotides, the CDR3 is TGTGCCAGCAGGCCAGGGGGTAACACCGGGGAGCTGTTTTTT.

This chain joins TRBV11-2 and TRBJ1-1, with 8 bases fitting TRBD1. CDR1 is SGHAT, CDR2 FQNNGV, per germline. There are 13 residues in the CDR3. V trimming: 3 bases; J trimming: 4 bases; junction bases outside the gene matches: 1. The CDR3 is CASSFTGGTEAFF. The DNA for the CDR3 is TGTGCCAGCAGCTTTACAGGGGGCACTGAAGCTTTCTTT.

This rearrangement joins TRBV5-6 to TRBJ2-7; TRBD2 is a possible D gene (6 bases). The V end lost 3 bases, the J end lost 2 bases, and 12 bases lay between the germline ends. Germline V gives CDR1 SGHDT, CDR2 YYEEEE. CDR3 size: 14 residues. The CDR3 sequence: CASSWDTSPYEQYF. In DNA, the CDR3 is TGTGCCAGCAGCTGGGATACTAGCCCCTACGAGCAGTACTTC.

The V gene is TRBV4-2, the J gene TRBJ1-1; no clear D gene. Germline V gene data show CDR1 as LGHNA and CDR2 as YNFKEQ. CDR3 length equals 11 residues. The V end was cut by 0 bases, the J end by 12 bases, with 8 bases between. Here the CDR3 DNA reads TGTGCCAGCAGCCAAGATGGAAGGACTTTCTTT. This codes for CASSQDGRTFF.

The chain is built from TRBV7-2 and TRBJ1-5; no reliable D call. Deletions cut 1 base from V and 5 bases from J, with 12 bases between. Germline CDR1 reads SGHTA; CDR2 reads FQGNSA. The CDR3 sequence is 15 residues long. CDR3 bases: TGTGCCAGCAGCTTAGTTCGGGCCCCATATCAGCCCCAGCATTTT. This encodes CASSLVRAPYQPQHF.

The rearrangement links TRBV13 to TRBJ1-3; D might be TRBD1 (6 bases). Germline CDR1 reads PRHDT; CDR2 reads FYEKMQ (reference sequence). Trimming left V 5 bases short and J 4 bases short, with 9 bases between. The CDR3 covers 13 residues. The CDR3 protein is CASSIGQGNTIYF. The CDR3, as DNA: TGTGCCAGCAGCATCGGACAGGGAAACACCATATATTTT. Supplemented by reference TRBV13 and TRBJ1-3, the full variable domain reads AAGVIQSPRHLIKEKRETATLKCYPIPRHDTVYWYQQGPGQDPQFLISFYEKMQSDKGSIPDRFSAQQFSDYHSELNMSSLELGDSALYFCASSIGQGNTIYFGEGSWLTVV.

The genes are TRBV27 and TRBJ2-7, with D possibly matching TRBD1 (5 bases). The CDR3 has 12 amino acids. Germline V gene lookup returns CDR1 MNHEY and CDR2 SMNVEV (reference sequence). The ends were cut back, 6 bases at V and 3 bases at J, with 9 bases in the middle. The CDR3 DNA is TGTGCCAGCAGCGAAACAGGCTACGAGCAGTACTTC. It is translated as CASSETGYEQYF.

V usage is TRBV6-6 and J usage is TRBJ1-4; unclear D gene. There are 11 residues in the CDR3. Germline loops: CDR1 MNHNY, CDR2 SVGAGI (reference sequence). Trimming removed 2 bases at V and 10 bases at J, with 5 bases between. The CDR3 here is CASSYRGKLFF. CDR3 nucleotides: TGTGCCAGCAGTTACCGAGGAAAACTGTTTTTT.

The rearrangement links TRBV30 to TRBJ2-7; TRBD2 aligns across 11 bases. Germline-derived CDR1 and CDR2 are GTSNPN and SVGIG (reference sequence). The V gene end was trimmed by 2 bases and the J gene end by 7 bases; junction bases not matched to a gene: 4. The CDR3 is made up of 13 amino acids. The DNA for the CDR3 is TGTGCCTGGAGTTTCAGGACTAGCGGGGAGCAGTACTTC. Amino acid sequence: CAWSFRTSGEQYF. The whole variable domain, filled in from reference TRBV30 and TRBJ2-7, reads SQTIHQWPATLVQPVGSPLSLECTVEGTSNPNLYWYRQAAGRGLQLLFYSVGIGQISSEVPQNLSASRPQDRQFILSSKKLLLSDSGFYLCAWSFRTSGEQYFGPGTRLTVT.

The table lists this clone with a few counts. In DNA, the CDR3 is TGTGCCACCGAACCTGGGACAGGGGATCAGCCCCAGCATTTT. Translating it yields CATEPGTGDQPQHF. V usage is TRBV15 and J usage is TRBJ1-5; TRBD1 matches at 10 bases. The CDR3 covers 14 residues. Germline V gives CDR1 LNHNV, CDR2 YYDKDF (reference sequence). Losses at the gene ends were 8 bases for V and 5 bases for J; bases not matched to a gene: 6.

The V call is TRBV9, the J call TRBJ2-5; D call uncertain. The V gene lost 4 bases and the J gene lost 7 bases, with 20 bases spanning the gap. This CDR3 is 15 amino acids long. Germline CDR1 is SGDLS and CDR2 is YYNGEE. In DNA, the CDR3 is TGTGCCAGCAGCTCACGGGTCTCCCAATGGGGGACCCAGTACTTC. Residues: CASSSRVSQWGTQYF.

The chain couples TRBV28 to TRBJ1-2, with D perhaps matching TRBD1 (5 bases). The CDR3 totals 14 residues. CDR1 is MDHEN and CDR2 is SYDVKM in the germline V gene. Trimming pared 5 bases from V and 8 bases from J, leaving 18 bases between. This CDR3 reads CASSPRGRFLGYTF. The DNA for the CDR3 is TGTGCCAGCAGTCCCCGGGGACGGTTCCTGGGCTACACCTTC.

CDR3 nucleotide sequence: TGTGCCAGCAGTGACAGGGGGCCGTGGGGCTACACCTTC. Translating it yields CASSDRGPWGYTF. The chain uses TRBV6-1 and TRBJ1-2; 8 positions match TRBD1. The CDR3 spans 13 residues. The V gene's germline CDR1 is MNHNS and CDR2 SASEGT. J was trimmed by 8 bases and V by 3 bases; bases with no gene match: 5.

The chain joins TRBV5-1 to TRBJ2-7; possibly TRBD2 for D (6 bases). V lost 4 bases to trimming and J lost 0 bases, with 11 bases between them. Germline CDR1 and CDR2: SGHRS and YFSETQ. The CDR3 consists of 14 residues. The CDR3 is CASSPLASSYEQYF. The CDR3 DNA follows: TGCGCCAGCAGCCCGCTAGCGAGCTCCTACGAGCAGTACTTC.

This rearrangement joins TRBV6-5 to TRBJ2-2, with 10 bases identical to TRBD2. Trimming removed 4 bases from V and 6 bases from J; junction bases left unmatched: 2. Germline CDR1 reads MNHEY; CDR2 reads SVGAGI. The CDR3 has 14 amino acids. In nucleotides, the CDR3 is TGTGCCAGCAGTTGGGGACTAGCGCCCGGGGAGCTGTTTTTT. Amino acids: CASSWGLAPGELFF.

The CDR3 DNA reads TGTGCCAGCAGTGGACAGGAATACTCCTACGAGCAGTACTTC. As protein: CASSGQEYSYEQYF. The chain uses TRBV2 and TRBJ2-7; tentatively, D is TRBD1 (6 bases). CDR1 and CDR2 from the germline V gene are SNHLY and FYNNEI. The length of the CDR3 is 14 residues. Trimming removed 4 bases at V and 0 bases at J, with 10 bases between. Supplemented by reference TRBV2 and TRBJ2-7, the full variable domain reads EPEVTQTPSHQVTQMGQEVILRCVPISNHLYFYWYRQILGQKVEFLVSFYNNEISEKSEIFDDQFSVERPDGSNFTLKIRSTKLEDSAMYFCASSGQEYSYEQYFGPGTRLTVT.

The CDR3 DNA reads TGTGCCAGCAGCTACCTTGGTGATCGGGGGCGGGAAAAACTGTTTTTT. Translation: CASSYLGDRGREKLFF. This rearrangement joins TRBV5-6 to TRBJ1-4, with D possibly being TRBD1 (6 bases). The V end was cut by 3 bases, the J end by 8 bases, with 20 bases between. Germline values: CDR1 SGHDT, CDR2 YYEEEE. The CDR3 extends over 16 amino acids.

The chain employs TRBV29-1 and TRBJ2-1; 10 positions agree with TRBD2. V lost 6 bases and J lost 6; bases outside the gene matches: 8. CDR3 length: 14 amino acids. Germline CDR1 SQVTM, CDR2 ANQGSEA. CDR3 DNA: TGCAGCGTCCGGGGGGGACTAGCGCCCAATGAGCAGTTCTTC. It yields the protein CSVRGGLAPNEQFF.

In DNA, the CDR3 is TGTGCCAGCAGCTTAGGACAGAACACCGGGGAGCTGTTTTTT. Its protein product is CASSLGQNTGELFF. The chain is built from TRBV11-2 and TRBJ2-2, with D uncertain. V was cut by 1 base and J by 1 base, with 4 bases left in between. This CDR3 comprises 14 residues. Germline V gene lookup returns CDR1 SGHAT and CDR2 FQNNGV.

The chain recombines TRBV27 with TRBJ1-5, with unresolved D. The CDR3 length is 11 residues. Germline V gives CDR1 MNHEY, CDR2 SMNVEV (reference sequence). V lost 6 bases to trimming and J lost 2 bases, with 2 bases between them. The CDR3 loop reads CASSCNQPQHF. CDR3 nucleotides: TGTGCCAGCAGCTGCAATCAGCCCCAGCATTTT.

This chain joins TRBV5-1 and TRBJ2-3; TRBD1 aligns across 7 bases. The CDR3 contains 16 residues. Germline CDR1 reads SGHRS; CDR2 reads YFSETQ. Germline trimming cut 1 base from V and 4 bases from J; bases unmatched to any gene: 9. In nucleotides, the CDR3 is TGCGCCAGCAGCTTGCCGACAGGGTCAAACTCAGATACGCAGTATTTT. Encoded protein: CASSLPTGSNSDTQYF.

DNA for the CDR3: TGTGCCAGCAGTTTAACAGATACGCAGTATTTT. Its translation: CASSLTDTQYF. The chain employs TRBV28 and TRBJ2-3; D not resolved. The V and J ends lost 2 bases and 3 bases respectively, with 0 bases between them. From germline, CDR1 is MDHEN and CDR2 SYDVKM. The CDR3 contains 11 residues.

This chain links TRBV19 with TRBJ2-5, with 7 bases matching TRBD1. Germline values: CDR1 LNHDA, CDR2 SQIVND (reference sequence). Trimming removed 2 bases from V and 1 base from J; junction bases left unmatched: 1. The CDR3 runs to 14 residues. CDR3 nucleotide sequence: TGTGCCAGTAGTATATGGGACAGCCAAGAGACCCAGTACTTC. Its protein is CASSIWDSQETQYF.

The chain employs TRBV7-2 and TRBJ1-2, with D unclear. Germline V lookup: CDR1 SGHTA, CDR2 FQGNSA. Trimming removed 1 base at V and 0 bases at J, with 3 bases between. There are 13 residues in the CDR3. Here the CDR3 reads CASSLVANYGYTF. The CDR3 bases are TGTGCCAGCAGCTTAGTAGCTAACTATGGCTACACCTTC. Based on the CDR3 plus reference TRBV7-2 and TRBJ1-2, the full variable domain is GAGVSQSPSNKVTEKGKDVELRCDPISGHTALYWYRQSLGQGLEFLIYFQGNSAPDKSGLPSDRFSAERTGGSVSTLTIQRTQQEDSAVYLCASSLVANYGYTFGSGTRLTVV.

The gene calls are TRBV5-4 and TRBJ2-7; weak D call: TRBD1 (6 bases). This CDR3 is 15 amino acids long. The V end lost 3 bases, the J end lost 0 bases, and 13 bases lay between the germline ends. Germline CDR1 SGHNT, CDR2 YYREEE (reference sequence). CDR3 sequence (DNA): TGTGCCAGCAGCTCTGGGGGCGGACTCTCCTACGAGCAGTACTTC. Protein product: CASSSGGGLSYEQYF.

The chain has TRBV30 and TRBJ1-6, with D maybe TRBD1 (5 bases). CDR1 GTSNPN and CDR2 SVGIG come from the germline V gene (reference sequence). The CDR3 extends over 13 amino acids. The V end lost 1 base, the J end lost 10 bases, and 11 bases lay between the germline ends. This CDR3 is CAWSEGRESPLHF. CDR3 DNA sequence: TGTGCCTGGAGTGAGGGGAGGGAATCACCCCTCCACTTT.